This TCR beta chain comes out of a study of graft-versus-host responses after intestinal transplantation. The V gene's germline CDR1 is MNHEY and CDR2 SVGAGI. The V end lost 2 bases, the J end lost 0 bases, and 13 bases lay between the germline ends. The CDR3 consists of 16 residues. Method: immunoSEQ multiplex PCR; TCRdb's copy keeps in-frame clones and lacks some. The repertoire holds 25,000 to 35,000 clones, with about 92% as singletons. About this clone: What it recognizes is unknown.

Broader study findings: Allografts carried high graft-versus-host to host-versus-graft clonal ratios in patients having graft-donor T cell macrochimerism. Early post-transplant declines in HvG were associated with peak levels of circulating GvH clones.

Sequenced material: PBMCs, taken 66 days after intestinal transplant. The chain joins TRBV6-5 to TRBJ1-1, with D hard to call. The clonotype comes from a human patient who received an intestinal transplant, so some T cells may come from the graft donor. DNA for the CDR3: TGTGCCAGCAGTTACGTCCCCTTAAGATTGAACACTGAAGCTTTCTTT. Protein: CASSYVPLRLNTEAFF.